These 28 T cell receptor beta chains were sequenced from one sample in a study of T cell responses to AZD1222 COVID-19 vaccine. Only in-frame clones appear in the TCRdb table, and some are missing; sequencing was by immunoSEQ multiplex PCR. The data hold 140,000 to 150,000 clones, with 85% to 90% observed a single time. The material sequenced was peripheral blood, taken on day 0 of AZD1222 vaccination. All receptors come from an adult in good health.

The chain recombines TRBV18 with TRBJ1-5; D uncertain. Germline V gives CDR1 KGHSH, CDR2 LQKENI. The ends were cut back, 6 bases at V and 0 bases at J, with 9 bases in the middle. The CDR3 has 14 residues. The CDR3 nucleotides are TGTGCCAGCTCTATCGGGGATAGCAATCAGCCCCAGCATTTT. Translating it yields CASSIGDSNQPQHF.

The chain employs TRBV27 and TRBJ1-1; D is ambiguous. The V gene's germline CDR1 is MNHEY and CDR2 SMNVEV (reference sequence). V gave up 8 bases and J gave up 0 bases, with 13 bases separating them. The CDR3 loop spans 14 amino acids. As DNA, the CDR3 is TGTGCCAGCTGGAGCGACCTGATGAACACTGAAGCTTTCTTT. This gives the protein CASWSDLMNTEAFF.

This clone appeared a single time. The rearrangement joins TRBV27 to TRBJ1-2, with a possible D match to TRBD1 (5 bases). Germline V lookup: CDR1 MNHEY, CDR2 SMNVEV (reference sequence). This CDR3 region has 15 residues. V dropped 5 bases and J dropped 0 bases, with 13 bases sitting between them. The CDR3 nucleotides read TGTGCCAGCAGTCCCTCGGGGCGGTCTAACTATGGCTACACCTTC. Its protein product is CASSPSGRSNYGYTF.

The gene calls are TRBV6-5 and TRBJ2-7; TRBD2 aligns across 11 bases. CDR1 MNHEY and CDR2 SVGAGI come from the germline V gene. The CDR3 is made up of 15 amino acids. Losses at the gene ends were 6 bases for V and 2 bases for J; bases not matched to a gene: 6. The CDR3 nucleotides read TGTGCCAGCAGATTGACTAGCGGGAATACCTACGAGCAGTACTTC. Translated: CASRLTSGNTYEQYF.

The chain joins TRBV7-3 to TRBJ2-2; D is undetermined. Germline V lookup: CDR1 SGHTA, CDR2 FQGTGA. V lost 0 bases, J lost 4 bases, and 6 bases lay in between. The CDR3 has 14 amino acids. For the CDR3, the DNA is TGTGCCAGCAGCTTAACGTGGGGCACCGGGGAGCTGTTTTTT. This gives the protein CASSLTWGTGELFF.

The chain employs TRBV20-1 and TRBJ1-1; TRBD1 aligns across 9 bases. This CDR3 has 14 residues. Germline V gene data show CDR1 as DFQATT and CDR2 as SNEGSKA (reference sequence). J lost 6 bases, V lost 3 bases, and 8 bases had no gene match. In DNA, the CDR3 is TGCAGTGCTAGTTGGACAGGGGCCAAGGCTGAAGCTTTCTTT. This gives the protein CSASWTGAKAEAFF.

The chain is built from TRBV7-2 and TRBJ2-1; 7 nucleotides line up with TRBD2. Germline V gives CDR1 SGHTA, CDR2 FQGNSA. The CDR3 runs to 14 residues. Trimming took 5 bases from V and 8 from J; bases not matched to a gene: 9. The CDR3 DNA is TGTGCCAGCAGCCGGACTAGTTTTAGCGATGAGCAGTTCTTC. Translating gives CASSRTSFSDEQFF. Together with reference TRBV7-2 and TRBJ2-1, the CDR3 gives the full variable domain: GAGVSQSPSNKVTEKGKDVELRCDPISGHTALYWYRQSLGQGLEFLIYFQGNSAPDKSGLPSDRFSAERTGGSVSTLTIQRTQQEDSAVYLCASSRTSFSDEQFFGPGTRLTVL.

The genes are TRBV12-3 or TRBV12-4 and TRBJ2-3; D call uncertain. V was shortened by 10 bases and J by 13 bases, with 18 bases between the two germline ends. The CDR3 consists of 11 residues. CDR3 residues: CAIGYAKSKYF. The CDR3 region has the DNA TGTGCCATCGGGTACGCAAAAAGCAAGTATTTT.

The genes are TRBV24-1 and TRBJ2-7; 9 bases align to TRBD1. The germline gives CDR1 KGHDR, CDR2 SFDVKD. This CDR3 comprises 15 residues. The J segment lost 4 bases and the V segment lost 4 bases, leaving 7 bases of the junction unmatched. The DNA of the CDR3 is TGTGCCACCAGTGAAGGGGACAGGGCGAATTACGAGCAGTACTTC. This sequence encodes CATSEGDRANYEQYF.

The chain is built from TRBV7-9 and TRBJ1-1; D unresolved. V gave up 2 bases and J gave up 5 bases, with 12 bases separating them. The germline CDR1 and CDR2 sequences are SEHNR and FQNEAQ (reference sequence). The CDR3 has 14 residues. CDR3 bases: TGTGCCAGCAGCTTAACAGATCTGGGAACTGAAGCTTTCTTT. Protein: CASSLTDLGTEAFF.

This chain connects TRBV28 to TRBJ1-2; weak D call: TRBD1 (5 bases). The V end lost 8 bases, the J end lost 4 bases, and 17 bases lay between the germline ends. Germline CDR1 is MDHEN and CDR2 is SYDVKM. The CDR3 totals 14 residues. The CDR3: CASLTPGTVYGYTF. CDR3 in DNA: TGTGCCAGCTTAACCCCCGGGACGGTCTATGGCTACACCTTC.

This clone was seen only once. This chain uses TRBV7-9 with TRBJ2-1; D not certain. The V gene's germline CDR1 is SEHNR and CDR2 FQNEAQ (reference sequence). The CDR3 contains 12 residues. Trimming took 5 bases from V and 7 from J, leaving 9 bases between them. The CDR3 here is CASSPRANEQFF. DNA of the CDR3: TGTGCCAGCAGCCCCCGCGCAAATGAGCAGTTCTTC. The complete variable domain, with remaining parts taken from reference TRBV7-9 and TRBJ2-1, reads DTGVSQNPRHKITKRGQNVTFRCDPISEHNRLYWYRQTLGQGPEFLTYFQNEAQLEKSRLLSDRFSAERPKGSFSTLEIQRTEQGDSAMYLCASSPRANEQFFGPGTRLTVL.

This rearrangement joins TRBV14 to TRBJ2-2, with 8 bases matching TRBD2. V trimming: 4 bases; J trimming: 6 bases; junction bases outside the gene matches: 10. The germline gives CDR1 SGHDN, CDR2 FVKESK. There are 16 residues in the CDR3. CDR3 coding DNA: TGTGCCAGCAGCCTGTTCGAAGCGGGAGTAGCCGGGGAGCTGTTTTTT. Its protein is CASSLFEAGVAGELFF.

This chain joins TRBV30 and TRBJ2-2, with D possibly being TRBD1 (6 bases). The CDR3 is 13 amino acids. The germline V and J ends were trimmed by 8 bases and 4 bases, with 14 bases remaining between them. Germline CDR1 and CDR2: GTSNPN and SVGIG (reference sequence). Here the CDR3 reads CARGGRITGELFF. CDR3 coding DNA: TGTGCCCGAGGGGGTAGAATCACCGGGGAGCTGTTTTTT.

The J gene is TRBJ1-5, the V gene TRBV18; D unclear. Per the germline V gene, CDR1 is KGHSH and CDR2 is LQKENI. This CDR3 is 12 amino acids long. V was trimmed by 6 bases and J by 4 bases, leaving 7 bases between them. Written as DNA, the CDR3 is TGTGCCAGCTCCGGTGTAAATCAGCCCCAGCATTTT. The encoded protein is CASSGVNQPQHF. The whole variable domain, filled in from reference TRBV18 and TRBJ1-5, reads NAGVMQNPRHLVRRRGQEARLRCSPMKGHSHVYWYRQLPEEGLKFMVYLQKENIIDESGMPKERFSAEFPKEGPSILRIQQVVRGDSAAYFCASSGVNQPQHFGDGTRLSIL.

This chain joins TRBV25-1 and TRBJ2-2, with 7 positions matching TRBD2. The CDR3 is 15 amino acids. Trimming took 6 bases from V and 1 from J; bases not matched to a gene: 5. Germline V gives CDR1 MGHDK, CDR2 SYGVNS. CDR3 amino acids: CASRRTGGNTGELFF. The CDR3 bases are TGTGCCAGCAGGCGAACGGGAGGGAACACCGGGGAGCTGTTTTTT.

The V and J genes are TRBV27 and TRBJ1-4; D is possibly TRBD1 (5 bases). This CDR3 comprises 15 residues. Per the germline V gene, CDR1 is MNHEY and CDR2 is SMNVEV (reference sequence). The V and J ends lost 5 bases and 7 bases respectively, with 17 bases between them. The CDR3 loop reads CASSTRREVREKLFF. The CDR3, as DNA: TGTGCCAGCAGTACCCGCAGGGAAGTTCGTGAAAAACTGTTTTTT.

The chain is built from TRBV5-1 and TRBJ2-7; 11 positions agree with TRBD2. This CDR3 has 17 amino acids. Germline lookup yields CDR1 SGHRS and CDR2 YFSETQ. V trimming: 0 bases; J trimming: 0 bases; junction bases outside the gene matches: 5. This CDR3 reads CASSLAPTSGVSYEQYF. DNA for the CDR3: TGCGCCAGCAGCTTGGCCCCGACTAGCGGGGTCTCCTACGAGCAGTACTTC.

The chain has TRBV10-3 and TRBJ1-1; unclear D gene. This CDR3 is built from 14 residues. Germline-derived CDR1 and CDR2 are ENHRY and SYGVKD. V dropped 6 bases and J dropped 1 base, with 12 bases sitting between them. The CDR3 protein is CAIRPQEPNTEAFF. CDR3 nucleotides: TGTGCCATCAGGCCCCAAGAGCCGAACACTGAAGCTTTCTTT.

The rearrangement links TRBV6-2 or TRBV6-3 to TRBJ2-7; D is undetermined. The germline gives CDR1 MNHEY, CDR2 SVGEGT. The V end lost 0 bases, the J end lost 2 bases, and 8 bases lay between the germline ends. This CDR3 contains 14 residues. The CDR3 sequence is CASSYSSGPYEQYF. The DNA for the CDR3 is TGTGCCAGCAGTTACTCGAGTGGTCCCTACGAGCAGTACTTC.

The rearrangement links TRBV12-3 or TRBV12-4 to TRBJ1-2; unclear D gene. V dropped 3 bases and J dropped 8 bases, with 13 bases sitting between them. The CDR3 has 13 amino acids. In nucleotides, the CDR3 is TGTGCCAGCAGTTTGATTCCGCTGGGAGGCTACACCTTC. Translation: CASSLIPLGGYTF.

This chain links TRBV6-5 with TRBJ2-1; D ambiguous. This CDR3 has 15 amino acids. V gave up 2 bases and J gave up 0 bases, with 8 bases separating them. CDR1 is MNHEY and CDR2 is SVGAGI in the germline V gene. In nucleotides, the CDR3 is TGTGCCAGCAGTTACACGGCGGTCTCCTACAATGAGCAGTTCTTC. Its protein product is CASSYTAVSYNEQFF.

The V gene is TRBV3-1 (or the pseudogene TRBV3-2), the J gene TRBJ2-1; 8 bases are a match to TRBD2. Germline V CDR1 and CDR2: LGHDT, YNNKEL (reference sequence). CDR3 length equals 15 residues. J was trimmed by 5 bases and V by 4 bases; bases with no gene match: 7. The CDR3 DNA reads TGTGCCAGCAGCCCTCGGACTAGCCGAGACAATGAGCAGTTCTTC. Its translation is CASSPRTSRDNEQFF.

The genes are TRBV4-1 and TRBJ1-2, with D possibly TRBD1 on 5 matching bases. The germline V gene has CDR1 MGHRA and CDR2 YSYEKL. The CDR3 sequence is 17 residues long. V gave up 4 bases and J gave up 1 base, with 19 bases separating them. CDR3 in DNA: TGCGCCAGCAGCCCACGGGACGACGGCCCGATTAACTATGGCTACACCTTC. The encoded protein is CASSPRDDGPINYGYTF.

The chain links TRBV24-1 to TRBJ1-5, with 10 bases that match TRBD1. The V gene's germline CDR1 is KGHDR and CDR2 SFDVKD. The CDR3 totals 16 residues. The V segment lost 9 bases and the J segment 0 bases; nucleotides outside the gene matches: 7. The CDR3 DNA is TGTGCCACCTTGGGACAGGGGAAATATAGCAATCAGCCCCAGCATTTT. Protein: CATLGQGKYSNQPQHF.

The chain employs TRBV6-1 and TRBJ1-2; D is uncertain. Per the germline V gene, CDR1 is MNHNS and CDR2 is SASEGT. V was clipped by 0 bases and J by 5 bases, with 13 bases between them. This CDR3 has 15 amino acids. Here the CDR3 DNA reads TGTGCCAGCAGTGAAGCGCCGGGCAGATCATATGGCTACACCTTC. Its protein product is CASSEAPGRSYGYTF.

The V and J genes are TRBV15 and TRBJ2-1, with no clear D. Germline V gives CDR1 LNHNV, CDR2 YYDKDF (reference sequence). V lost 7 bases to trimming and J lost 5 bases, with 9 bases between them. The CDR3 totals 12 residues. The CDR3 DNA follows: TGTGCCACCAAACCGGGCAACAATGAGCAGTTCTTC. It specifies CATKPGNNEQFF.

The V gene is TRBV5-1, the J gene TRBJ1-4; D is possibly TRBD1 (5 bases). This CDR3 is built from 14 residues. The V gene lost 2 bases and the J gene lost 4 bases, with 9 bases spanning the gap. Germline assignment: CDR1 SGHRS and CDR2 YFSETQ. CDR3 sequence: CASSFGGGNEKLFF. CDR3 bases: TGCGCCAGCAGCTTCGGGGGAGGTAATGAAAAACTGTTTTTT.